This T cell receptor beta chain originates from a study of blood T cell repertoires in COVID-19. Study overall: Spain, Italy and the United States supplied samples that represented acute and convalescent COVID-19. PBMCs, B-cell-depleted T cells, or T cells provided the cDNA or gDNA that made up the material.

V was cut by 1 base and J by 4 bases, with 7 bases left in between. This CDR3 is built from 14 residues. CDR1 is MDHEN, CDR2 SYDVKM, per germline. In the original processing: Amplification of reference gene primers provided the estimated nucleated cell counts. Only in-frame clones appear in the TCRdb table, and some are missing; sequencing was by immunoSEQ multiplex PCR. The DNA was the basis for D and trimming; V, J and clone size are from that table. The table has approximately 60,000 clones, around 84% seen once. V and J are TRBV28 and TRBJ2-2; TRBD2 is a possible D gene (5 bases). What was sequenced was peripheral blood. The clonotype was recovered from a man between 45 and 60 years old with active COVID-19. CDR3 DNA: TGTGCCAGCAGTTTATTGGCGGGCACCGGGGAGCTGTTTTTT. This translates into CASSLLAGTGELFF.